These 24 T cell receptor beta chains came from one sample sequenced in a study of technical replicates of blood from a handful of donors (dated by TCRdb to about 2017). To prepare the library, the immunoSEQ multiplex PCR assay was applied. Sourced from immuneACCESS, this table was stored by TCRdb with only in-frame sequences that have V and J called. A share of the clones is absent; for the studies checked, an unresolved V gene accounts for under half, and the remainder has no known explanation. The sample includes just over 60,000 clones, with around 87% observed a single time. The ten largest account for around 4.9% of the sample. Sequencing input: PBMCs. The receptors were sampled from a human donor in good health. Some clones in this sample may be carry-over from other donors' samples.

V is TRBV7-7 and J is TRBJ2-2, with 9 nucleotides matching TRBD1. V was clipped by 5 bases and J by 0 bases; unmatched bases: 7. The germline V gene encodes CDR1 SSHAT and CDR2 FNYEAQ (reference sequence). The CDR3 covers 17 residues. This CDR3 is CASSLTRQGANTGELFF. For the CDR3, the DNA is TGTGCCAGCAGCCTAACTAGACAGGGGGCGAACACCGGGGAGCTGTTTTTT.

V gene TRBV4-3 combines with J gene TRBJ2-7, with 13 nucleotides matching TRBD2. Germline CDR1 is LGHNA and CDR2 is YSLEER. The CDR3 is 15 amino acids. The junction had 3 bases not matched to a gene; V was cut back by 5 bases and J by 2 bases. This CDR3 reads CASSLGTSGTYEQYF. The CDR3 DNA reads TGCGCCAGCAGCTTAGGGACTAGCGGGACCTACGAGCAGTACTTC.

This chain uses TRBV2 with TRBJ1-5; perhaps TRBD1 as D (5 bases). Deletions cut 7 bases from V and 0 bases from J, with 10 bases between. From germline, CDR1 is SNHLY and CDR2 FYNNEI. CDR3 length: 14 amino acids. This CDR3 reads CASMQGHSNQPQHF. CDR3 coding DNA: TGTGCCAGCATGCAGGGCCATAGCAATCAGCCCCAGCATTTT.

The rearrangement joins TRBV15 to TRBJ1-1; D gene ambiguous. Trimming pared 1 base from V and 1 base from J, leaving 4 bases between. CDR1 LNHNV and CDR2 YYDKDF come from the germline V gene (reference sequence). The CDR3 runs 13 residues. The CDR3 loop is CATSRAGNTEAFF. The CDR3 DNA reads TGTGCCACCAGCAGAGCGGGGAACACTGAAGCTTTCTTT.

The chain carries TRBV7-9 and TRBJ1-2, with 7 bases that match TRBD1. This CDR3 is 16 amino acids long. The V segment lost 5 bases and the J segment 8 bases; nucleotides outside the gene matches: 17. The germline gives CDR1 SEHNR, CDR2 FQNEAQ (reference sequence). CDR3 in amino acids: CASSPGGYGGAEGYTF. The CDR3 DNA reads as TGTGCCAGCAGCCCAGGGGGTTACGGGGGCGCGGAGGGCTACACCTTC. Complete variable domain (other parts from reference TRBV7-9 and TRBJ1-2): DTGVSQNPRHKITKRGQNVTFRCDPISEHNRLYWYRQTLGQGPEFLTYFQNEAQLEKSRLLSDRFSAERPKGSFSTLEIQRTEQGDSAMYLCASSPGGYGGAEGYTFGSGTRLTVV.

The J gene is TRBJ2-5, the V gene TRBV2, with TRBD2 as a possible D gene (6 bases). Germline loops: CDR1 SNHLY, CDR2 FYNNEI. This CDR3 has 17 amino acids. V shed 1 base and J shed 4 bases, with 19 bases lying between them. For the CDR3, the DNA is TGTGCCAGCAGTGAAGGGGCTAGCGCCGGCCGGGGAGAGACCCAGTACTTC. Protein sequence: CASSEGASAGRGETQYF.

This sequence joins TRBV4-2 and TRBJ2-3; D uncertain. CDR1 and CDR2 from the germline V gene are LGHNA and YNFKEQ. The V end lost 1 base, the J end lost 5 bases, and 10 bases lay between the germline ends. The CDR3 has 14 amino acids. The DNA for the CDR3 is TGTGCCAGCAGCCAAGGGTCTAGTAGAGATACGCAGTATTTT. This encodes CASSQGSSRDTQYF.

The gene calls are TRBV6-5 and TRBJ1-5; TRBD1 matches 8 bases. V trimming: 8 bases; J trimming: 3 bases; junction bases outside the gene matches: 6. Germline CDR1 and CDR2: MNHEY and SVGAGI. This CDR3 spans 14 amino acids. CDR3 in amino acids: CASGTGGYNQPQHF. The CDR3 DNA is TGTGCCAGCGGAACAGGGGGTTACAATCAGCCCCAGCATTTT.

V gene TRBV7-6 combines with J gene TRBJ1-3, with D possibly matching TRBD1 (5 bases). Trimming removed 5 bases from V and 7 bases from J, with 15 bases in between. Germline V gene data show CDR1 as SGHVS and CDR2 as FNYEAQ. This CDR3 has 14 amino acids. CDR3 residues: CASSPGPGINTIYF. DNA for the CDR3: TGTGCCAGCAGCCCAGGGCCAGGGATTAACACCATATATTTT. Looking up the rest from reference TRBV7-6 and TRBJ1-3 gives the full variable domain: GAGVSQSPRYKVTKRGQDVALRCDPISGHVSLYWYRQALGQGPEFLTYFNYEAQQDKSGLPNDRFSAERPEGSISTLTIQRTEQRDSAMYRCASSPGPGINTIYFGEGSWLTVV.

This rearrangement joins TRBV6-5 to TRBJ2-7; 10 bases fit TRBD1. Trimming at V came to 2 bases and at J to 4 bases, leaving 5 bases not matched to a gene. Per germline, CDR1 MNHEY and CDR2 SVGAGI. The CDR3 contains 15 residues. The CDR3 nucleotides are TGTGCCAGCAGTTACCGCGACAGGGGGCAATACGAGCAGTACTTC. Protein sequence: CASSYRDRGQYEQYF.

The chain employs TRBV11-1 and TRBJ2-7; 7 bases align to TRBD1. Trimming removed 5 bases from V and 7 bases from J; junction bases left unmatched: 14. The germline CDR1 and CDR2 sequences are SGHAT and FQDESV (reference sequence). This CDR3 contains 15 residues. The CDR3 DNA reads as TGTGCCAGCAGCGCCGGGACAGCTATCCCGCTGGAGCAGTACTTC. Its translation: CASSAGTAIPLEQYF.

The chain is built from TRBV18 and TRBJ1-2; 7 positions agree with TRBD1. V gave up 3 bases and J gave up 6 bases; unmatched junction bases: 7. The CDR3 contains 14 residues. From germline, CDR1 is KGHSH and CDR2 LQKENI. In nucleotides, the CDR3 is TGTGCCAGCTCACCGACAGGGCCCCTCGATGGCTACACCTTC. This translates into CASSPTGPLDGYTF.

This rearrangement joins TRBV4-3 to TRBJ2-7; 9 bases are a match to TRBD1. Germline-derived CDR1 and CDR2 are LGHNA and YSLEER. The CDR3 extends over 15 amino acids. V lost 2 bases to trimming and J lost 6 bases; unmatched junction nucleotides: 8. The chain's CDR3 is CASSQQWTGAIEQYF. CDR3 DNA sequence: TGCGCCAGCAGCCAACAATGGACAGGGGCCATCGAGCAGTACTTC.

The chain employs TRBV7-9 and TRBJ1-1; D possibly corresponds to TRBD1 (5 bases). CDR3 size: 14 residues. Germline CDR1 SEHNR, CDR2 FQNEAQ (reference sequence). The V and J ends lost 5 bases and 0 bases respectively, with 10 bases between them. The chain's CDR3 is CASSRAGMNTEAFF. CDR3 sequence (DNA): TGTGCCAGCAGCCGTGCAGGGATGAACACTGAAGCTTTCTTT.

CDR3 sequence reads: CASSTRGLAANEQFF. The CDR3 nucleotides are TGTGCCAGCAGCACCCGGGGGCTAGCGGCCAATGAGCAGTTCTTC. V and J are TRBV7-2 and TRBJ2-1; TRBD2 might be the D (7 bases). CDR1 SGHTA and CDR2 FQGNSA come from the germline V gene. This CDR3 spans 15 amino acids. Trimming removed 5 bases from V and 6 bases from J, with 17 bases in between.

This rearrangement joins TRBV19 to TRBJ2-3; 13 nucleotides align to TRBD2. The CDR3 has 17 amino acids. Germline V gene sequence: CDR1 LNHDA, CDR2 SQIVND (reference sequence). After removal of 5 bases from V and 1 base from J, the junction contained 6 bases not matched to a gene. CDR3: CASSPDGLAGGTDTQYF. CDR3 in DNA: TGTGCCAGTAGTCCTGACGGACTAGCGGGGGGCACAGATACGCAGTATTTT.

The genes are TRBV7-2 and TRBJ2-7; 7 bases are a match to TRBD2. Germline V CDR1 and CDR2: SGHTA, FQGNSA. This CDR3 is 14 amino acids long. The V and J ends lost 0 bases and 5 bases, in that order; junction bases with no gene match: 4. The CDR3 is CASSLAGGPDEQYF. DNA of the CDR3: TGTGCCAGCAGCTTAGCGGGAGGGCCGGACGAGCAGTACTTC.

The V and J genes are TRBV5-6 and TRBJ1-3, with TRBD1 identical over 10 bases. Germline CDR1 reads SGHDT; CDR2 reads YYEEEE. Losses at the gene ends were 4 bases for V and 0 bases for J; bases not matched to a gene: 10. This CDR3 region has 18 residues. DNA of the CDR3: TGTGCCAGCAGCCCCAGGTGGGGACAGGGGACCTCTGGAAACACCATATATTTT. Its translation is CASSPRWGQGTSGNTIYF.

The CDR3 region has the DNA TGTGCCAGCAGCTTCCAAACCGGGACAGAATACGAGCAGTACTTC. Its protein product is CASSFQTGTEYEQYF. The J gene is TRBJ2-7, the V gene TRBV7-2; 7 bases align to TRBD1. The V gene's germline CDR1 is SGHTA and CDR2 FQGNSA. V lost 3 bases and J lost 4; bases outside the gene matches: 9. The CDR3 has 15 residues.

V gene TRBV7-2 combines with J gene TRBJ1-2, with TRBD1 identical over 9 bases. The junction had 15 bases not matched to a gene; V was cut back by 5 bases and J by 8 bases. Germline-derived CDR1 and CDR2 are SGHTA and FQGNSA. The CDR3 has 16 residues. The CDR3: CASSPQTGGGSAGYTF. The CDR3 DNA is TGTGCCAGCAGCCCACAGACAGGGGGAGGATCGGCAGGCTACACCTTC.

DNA of the CDR3: TGTGCCAGCAGCTCGCTATCCAGGGGGCATCCCCCAAATGAGGCTTTCTTT. Translated: CASSSLSRGHPPNEAFF. The chain combines TRBV21-1 with TRBJ1-1; the table's D call, TRBD1, has no DNA check behind it. TRBV21-1 is recorded as a pseudogene. The CDR3 totals 17 residues.

This chain links TRBV30 with TRBJ1-2; 10 bases match TRBD1. The CDR3 contains 16 residues. With 3 bases clipped from V and 8 bases from J, the junction kept 15 bases outside the gene matches. Germline-derived CDR1 and CDR2 are GTSNPN and SVGIG (reference sequence). CDR3 region: CAWRGQGLLAVGGYTF. For the CDR3, the DNA is TGTGCCTGGAGGGGACAGGGGTTGCTTGCCGTGGGAGGCTACACCTTC. Full variable domain (outside the CDR3, taken from reference TRBV30 and TRBJ1-2): SQTIHQWPATLVQPVGSPLSLECTVEGTSNPNLYWYRQAAGRGLQLLFYSVGIGQISSEVPQNLSASRPQDRQFILSSKKLLLSDSGFYLCAWRGQGLLAVGGYTFGSGTRLTVV.

The CDR3 loop is CASYRGGYTF. The DNA for the CDR3 is TGTGCCAGCTACAGGGGCGGCTACACCTTC. The chain couples TRBV6-5 to TRBJ1-2, with 7 bases that match TRBD1. CDR3 length: 10 residues. Germline V gives CDR1 MNHEY, CDR2 SVGAGI. The V segment lost 8 bases and the J segment 8 bases; nucleotides outside the gene matches: 2.

This chain joins TRBV7-2 and TRBJ2-7; D gene ambiguous. The CDR3 is 13 amino acids. The V end was cut by 0 bases, the J end by 4 bases, with 7 bases between. Germline V gives CDR1 SGHTA, CDR2 FQGNSA. The CDR3: CASSLAGRYEQYF. The CDR3 region has the DNA TGTGCCAGCAGCTTAGCGGGCAGATACGAGCAGTACTTC.